This T cell receptor (beta chain) was identified in a study of T cell responses to AZD1222 COVID-19 vaccine. Across the whole study: Second-dose recipients at about 4 or about 12 weeks were treated as one pooled group. Overall study results and limits: Only 5 or 6 people who got AZD1222 tested seropositive at baseline. Close to half of all spike-specific TCRs reportedly target regions of the variants that are unmutated. Compared with day 0, the breadth and depth of the Spike-specific TCR repertoire rose significantly after two doses of AZD1222.

V was clipped by 4 bases and J by 9 bases; unmatched bases: 5. Per the germline V gene, CDR1 is MNHEY and CDR2 is SVGEGT. The CDR3 is made up of 15 amino acids. Libraries were prepared by immunoSEQ multiplex PCR; TCRdb keeps only in-frame clonotypes and omits some of them. The top ten clones hold about 4.2% of a sample with about 150,000 clones, approximately 90% of them seen once. Of note for this clone: Its antigen is not known.

The sequences come from peripheral blood, collected on day 0 of AZD1222 vaccination. The chain uses TRBV6-2 or TRBV6-3 and TRBJ1-6; TRBD1 matches at 11 bases. The TCR was taken from an adult in good health. Written as DNA, the CDR3 is TGTGCCAGCAGTTCCGGGGGACAGGGGGTTTCACCCCTCCACTTT. As protein: CASSSGGQGVSPLHF.